This T cell receptor (beta chain) was identified during a study of blood T cell repertoires in COVID-19. Study-wide context: Acute and convalescent COVID-19 samples came from the United States, Italy and Spain. Sample material is recorded as cDNA or gDNA derived from T cells, B-cell-depleted T cells, or PBMCs.

Germline assignment: CDR1 SQVTM and CDR2 ANQGSEA. Trimming left V 0 bases short and J 12 bases short, with 5 bases between. The CDR3 contains 10 residues. Seattle researchers signed up patients amid active infection and tracked them longitudinally. Study processing details: Reference gene primer amplification yielded estimated nucleated cell counts. Sequencing was performed with immunoSEQ multiplex PCR; in TCRdb, only in-frame clones are kept and a portion is missing. V and J calls and clone size are as listed in that table; D and trimming were resolved from the DNA. This repertoire shows 120,000 or so clones, about nine tenths found once; its top ten account for around 4.6%.

The specimen sequenced was peripheral blood. The rearrangement uses TRBV29-1 and TRBJ1-4; D possibly corresponds to TRBD1 (5 bases). This receptor was obtained from a man in his 60s with COVID-19, enrolled during active disease. CDR3 nucleotide sequence: TGCAGCGTTGAAGAAGGGGAACTGTTTTTT. Translating gives CSVEEGELFF.